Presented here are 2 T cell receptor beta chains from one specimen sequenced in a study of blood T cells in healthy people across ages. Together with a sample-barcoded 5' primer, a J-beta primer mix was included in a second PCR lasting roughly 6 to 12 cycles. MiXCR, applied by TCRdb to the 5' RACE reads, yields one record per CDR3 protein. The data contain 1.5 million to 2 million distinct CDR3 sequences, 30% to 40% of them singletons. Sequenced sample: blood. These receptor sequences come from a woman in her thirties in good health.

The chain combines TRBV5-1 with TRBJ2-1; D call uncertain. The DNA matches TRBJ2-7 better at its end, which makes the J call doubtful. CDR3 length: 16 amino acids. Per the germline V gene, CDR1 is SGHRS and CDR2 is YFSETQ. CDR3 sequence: CASSLVVGSSYNEQYF. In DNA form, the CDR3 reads TGCGCCAGCAGCTTGGTTGTGGGGTCGTCCTACAATGAGCAGTACTTC.

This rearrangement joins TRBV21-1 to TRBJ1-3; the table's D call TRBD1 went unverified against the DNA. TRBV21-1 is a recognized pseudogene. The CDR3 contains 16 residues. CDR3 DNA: TGTGCCAGCAGTAAACACCCGGACCCTGATGGATACACCATATATTTT. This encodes CASSKHPDPDGYTIYF.